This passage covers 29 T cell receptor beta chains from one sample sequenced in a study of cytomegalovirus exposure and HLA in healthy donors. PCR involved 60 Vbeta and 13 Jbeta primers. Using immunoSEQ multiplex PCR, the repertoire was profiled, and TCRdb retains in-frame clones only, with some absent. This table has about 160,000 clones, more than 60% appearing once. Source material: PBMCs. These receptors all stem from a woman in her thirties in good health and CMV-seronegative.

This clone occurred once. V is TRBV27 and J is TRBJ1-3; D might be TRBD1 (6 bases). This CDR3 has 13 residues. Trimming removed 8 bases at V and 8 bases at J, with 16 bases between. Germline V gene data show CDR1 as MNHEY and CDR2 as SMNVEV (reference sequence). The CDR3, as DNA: TGTGCCAGCGGGTACAGGCAGGGGCACACCATATATTTT. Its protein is CASGYRQGHTIYF.

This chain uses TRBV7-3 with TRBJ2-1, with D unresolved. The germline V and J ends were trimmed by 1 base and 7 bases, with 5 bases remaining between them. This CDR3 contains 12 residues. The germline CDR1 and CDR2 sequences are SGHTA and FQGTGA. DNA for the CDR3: TGTGCCAGCAGCTTAAACGAGAATGAGCAGTTCTTC. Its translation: CASSLNENEQFF.

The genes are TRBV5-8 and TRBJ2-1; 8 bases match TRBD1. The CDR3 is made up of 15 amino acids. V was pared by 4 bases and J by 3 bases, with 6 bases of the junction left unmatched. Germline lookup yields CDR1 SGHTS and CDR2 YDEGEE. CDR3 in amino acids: CASSGRQGIYNEQFF. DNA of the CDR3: TGTGCCAGCAGCGGACGACAGGGGATCTACAATGAGCAGTTCTTC.

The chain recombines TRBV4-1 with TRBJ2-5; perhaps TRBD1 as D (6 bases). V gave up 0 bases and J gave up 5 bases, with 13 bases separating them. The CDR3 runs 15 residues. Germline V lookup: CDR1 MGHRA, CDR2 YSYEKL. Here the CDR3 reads CASSQERGGRETQYF. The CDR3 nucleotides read TGCGCCAGCAGCCAAGAGCGTGGGGGCCGGGAGACCCAGTACTTC.

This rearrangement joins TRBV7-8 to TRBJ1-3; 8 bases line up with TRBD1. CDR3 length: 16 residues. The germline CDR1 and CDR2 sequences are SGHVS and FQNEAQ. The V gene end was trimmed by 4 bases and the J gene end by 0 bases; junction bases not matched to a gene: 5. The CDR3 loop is CASSSTGTGSGNTIYF. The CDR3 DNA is TGTGCCAGCAGCTCTACCGGGACAGGCTCTGGAAACACCATATATTTT.

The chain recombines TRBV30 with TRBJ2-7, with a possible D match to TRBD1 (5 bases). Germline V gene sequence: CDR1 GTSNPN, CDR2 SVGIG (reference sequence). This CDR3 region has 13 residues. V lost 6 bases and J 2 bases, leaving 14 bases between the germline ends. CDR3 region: CACPRAGTYEQYF. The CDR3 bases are TGTGCCTGTCCCCGGGCAGGGACCTACGAGCAGTACTTC.

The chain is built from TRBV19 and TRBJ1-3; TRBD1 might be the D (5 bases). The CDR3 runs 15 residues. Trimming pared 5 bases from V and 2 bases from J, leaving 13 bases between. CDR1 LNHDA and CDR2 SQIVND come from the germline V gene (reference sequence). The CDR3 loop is CASSFILTAGNTIYF. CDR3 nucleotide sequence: TGTGCCAGTAGTTTTATACTGACAGCTGGAAACACCATATATTTT.

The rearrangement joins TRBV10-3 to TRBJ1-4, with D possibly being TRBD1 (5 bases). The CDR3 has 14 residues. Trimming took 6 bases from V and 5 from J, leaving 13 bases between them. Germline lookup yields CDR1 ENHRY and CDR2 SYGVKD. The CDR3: CAISSLGGNEKLFF. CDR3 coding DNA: TGTGCCATCAGCTCACTGGGGGGAAATGAAAAACTGTTTTTT.

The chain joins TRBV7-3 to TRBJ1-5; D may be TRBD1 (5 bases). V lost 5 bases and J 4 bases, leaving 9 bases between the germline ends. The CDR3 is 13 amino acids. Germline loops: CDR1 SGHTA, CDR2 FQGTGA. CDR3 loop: CASSLDRNQPQHF. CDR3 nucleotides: TGTGCCAGCAGCCTCGACAGAAATCAGCCCCAGCATTTT.

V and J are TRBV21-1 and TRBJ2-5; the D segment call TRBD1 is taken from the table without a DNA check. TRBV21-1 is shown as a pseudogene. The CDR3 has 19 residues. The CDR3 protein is CASSKALRRAGQGAKTQYF. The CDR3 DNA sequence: TGTGCCAGCAGCAAAGCCCTGCGCAGGGCGGGACAGGGGGCGAAGACCCAGTACTTC.

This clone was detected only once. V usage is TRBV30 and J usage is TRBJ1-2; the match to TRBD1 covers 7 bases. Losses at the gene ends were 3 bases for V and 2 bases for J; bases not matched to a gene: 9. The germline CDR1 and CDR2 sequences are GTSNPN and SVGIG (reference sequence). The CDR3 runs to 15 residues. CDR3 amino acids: CAWREQGMANYGYTF. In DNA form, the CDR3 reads TGTGCCTGGAGAGAACAGGGGATGGCGAACTATGGCTACACCTTC.

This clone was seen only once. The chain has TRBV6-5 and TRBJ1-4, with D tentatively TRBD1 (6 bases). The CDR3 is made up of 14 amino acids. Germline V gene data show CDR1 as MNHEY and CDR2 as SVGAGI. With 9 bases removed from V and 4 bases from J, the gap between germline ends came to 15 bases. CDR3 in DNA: TGTGCCAGTACACCAAGGGGGTATAATGAAAAACTGTTTTTT. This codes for CASTPRGYNEKLFF.

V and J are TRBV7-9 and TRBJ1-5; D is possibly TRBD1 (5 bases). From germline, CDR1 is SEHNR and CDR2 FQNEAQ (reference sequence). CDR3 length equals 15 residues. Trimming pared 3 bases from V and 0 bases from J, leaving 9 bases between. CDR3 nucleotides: TGTGCCAGCAGCTTCCAGGGTAGTAGCAATCAGCCCCAGCATTTT. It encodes CASSFQGSSNQPQHF.

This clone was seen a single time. CDR3 in DNA: TGCGCCAGCAGCAGCTATGGGACGGCGGGAGAGCCCCAGCATTTT. It is translated as CASSSYGTAGEPQHF. The rearrangement links TRBV5-1 to TRBJ1-5; TRBD1 might be the D (5 bases). The CDR3 totals 15 residues. The V end was cut by 4 bases, the J end by 8 bases, with 19 bases between. Germline V CDR1 and CDR2: SGHRS, YFSETQ.

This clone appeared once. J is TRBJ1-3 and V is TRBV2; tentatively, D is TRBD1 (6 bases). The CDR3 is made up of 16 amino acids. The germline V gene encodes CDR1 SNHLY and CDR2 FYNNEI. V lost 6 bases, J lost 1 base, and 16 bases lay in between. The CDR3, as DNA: TGTGCCAGCAGCCTGCGGACAGTAACGTCTGGAAACACCATATATTTT. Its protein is CASSLRTVTSGNTIYF.

The CDR3 region is CASSLEGYYQAAFF. CDR3 bases: TGTGCCAGCAGTTTGGAGGGGTACTATCAGGCGGCTTTCTTT. The chain links TRBV28 to TRBJ1-1, with D possibly TRBD1 on 5 matching bases. V dropped 3 bases and J dropped 11 bases, with 19 bases sitting between them. Germline lookup yields CDR1 MDHEN and CDR2 SYDVKM. The CDR3 spans 14 residues.

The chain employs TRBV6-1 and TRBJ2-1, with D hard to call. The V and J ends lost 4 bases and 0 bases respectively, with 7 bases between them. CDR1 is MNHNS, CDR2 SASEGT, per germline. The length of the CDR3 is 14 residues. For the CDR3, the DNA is TGTGCCAGCAGTGTTAGCTTCTCCTACAATGAGCAGTTCTTC. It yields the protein CASSVSFSYNEQFF.

The CDR3 DNA reads TGTGCCTGGAGTGTTGGGGGGGATCAGCCCCAGCATTTT. This gives the protein CAWSVGGDQPQHF. V gene TRBV30 combines with J gene TRBJ1-5; D perhaps matches TRBD1 (5 bases). The CDR3 spans 13 residues. V dropped 0 bases and J dropped 5 bases, with 8 bases sitting between them. CDR1 and CDR2 from the germline V gene are GTSNPN and SVGIG (reference sequence).

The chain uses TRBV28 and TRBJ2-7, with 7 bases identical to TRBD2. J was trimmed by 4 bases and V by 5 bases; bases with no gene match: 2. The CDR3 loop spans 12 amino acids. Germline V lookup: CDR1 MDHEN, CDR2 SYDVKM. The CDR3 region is CASSREVYEQYF. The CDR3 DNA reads TGTGCCAGCAGTCGGGAGGTTTACGAGCAGTACTTC. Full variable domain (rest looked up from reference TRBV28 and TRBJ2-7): DVKVTQSSRYLVKRTGEKVFLECVQDMDHENMFWYRQDPGLGLRLIYFSYDVKMKEKGDIPEGYSVSREKKERFSLILESASTNQTSMYLCASSREVYEQYFGPGTRLTVT.

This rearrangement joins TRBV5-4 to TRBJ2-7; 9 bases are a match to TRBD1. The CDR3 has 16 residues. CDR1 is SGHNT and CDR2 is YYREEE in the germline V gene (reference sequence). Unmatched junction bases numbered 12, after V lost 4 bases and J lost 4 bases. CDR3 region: CASSQGRGQGMYEQYF. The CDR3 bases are TGTGCCAGCAGCCAGGGAAGGGGACAGGGTATGTACGAGCAGTACTTC.

As DNA, the CDR3 is TGTGCCATATCATCTAGTAGTGGGACAGGGAAGACTGAAGCTTTCTTT. Translating gives CAISSSSGTGKTEAFF. The rearrangement links TRBV10-3 to TRBJ1-1; 9 bases line up with TRBD1. V shed 9 bases, J shed 5 bases, and the junction held 16 bases outside the gene matches. The germline V gene has CDR1 ENHRY and CDR2 SYGVKD. The CDR3 has 16 amino acids.

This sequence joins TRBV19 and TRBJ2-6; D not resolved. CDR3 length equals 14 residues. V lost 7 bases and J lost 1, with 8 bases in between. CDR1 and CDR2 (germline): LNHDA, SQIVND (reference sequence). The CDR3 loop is CASTSRSGANVLTF. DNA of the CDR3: TGTGCCAGTACCTCGAGGTCTGGGGCCAACGTCCTGACTTTC.

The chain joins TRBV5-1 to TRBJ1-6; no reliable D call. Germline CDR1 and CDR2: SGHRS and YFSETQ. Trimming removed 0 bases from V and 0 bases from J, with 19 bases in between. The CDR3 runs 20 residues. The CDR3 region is CASSLAVWTGGSSYNSPLHF. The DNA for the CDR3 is TGCGCCAGCAGCTTGGCCGTCTGGACCGGAGGGAGCTCCTATAATTCACCCCTCCACTTT.

In nucleotides, the CDR3 is TGTGCCAGCACCCCGGACAGGGAAAACATTCAGTACTTC. It specifies CASTPDRENIQYF. The rearrangement joins TRBV2 to TRBJ2-4, with 8 nucleotides matching TRBD1. Per the germline V gene, CDR1 is SNHLY and CDR2 is FYNNEI. This CDR3 comprises 13 residues. V gave up 7 bases and J gave up 5 bases; unmatched junction bases: 4.

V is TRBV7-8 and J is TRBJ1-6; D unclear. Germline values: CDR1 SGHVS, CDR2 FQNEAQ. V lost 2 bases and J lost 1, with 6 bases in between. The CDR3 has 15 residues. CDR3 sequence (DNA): TGTGCCAGCAGCTTAAGAGGTTCCTATAATTCACCCCTCCACTTT. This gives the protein CASSLRGSYNSPLHF.

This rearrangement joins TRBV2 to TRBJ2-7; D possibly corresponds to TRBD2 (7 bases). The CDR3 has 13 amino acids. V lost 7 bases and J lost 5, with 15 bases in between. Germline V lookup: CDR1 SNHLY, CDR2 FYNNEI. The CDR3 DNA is TGTGCCAGCACCAGGCGGGGGCTAAACGAGCAGTACTTC. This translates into CASTRRGLNEQYF.

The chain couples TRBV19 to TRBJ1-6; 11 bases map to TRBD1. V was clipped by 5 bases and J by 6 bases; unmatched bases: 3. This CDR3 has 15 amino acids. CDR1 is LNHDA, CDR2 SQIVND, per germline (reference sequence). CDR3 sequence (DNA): TGTGCCAGTAGTTTTGGGACAGGGGGTAATTCACCCCTCCACTTT. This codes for CASSFGTGGNSPLHF.

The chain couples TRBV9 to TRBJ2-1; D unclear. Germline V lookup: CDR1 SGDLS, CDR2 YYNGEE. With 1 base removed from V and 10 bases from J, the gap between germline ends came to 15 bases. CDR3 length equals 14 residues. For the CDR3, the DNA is TGTGCCAGCAGCGTAACCCCCACCCCCGGGGAGCAGTTCTTC. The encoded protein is CASSVTPTPGEQFF.

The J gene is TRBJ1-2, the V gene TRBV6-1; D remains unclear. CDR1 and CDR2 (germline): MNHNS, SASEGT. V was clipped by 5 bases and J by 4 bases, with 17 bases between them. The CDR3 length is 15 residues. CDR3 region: CASSPGPTDFYGYTF. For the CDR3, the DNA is TGTGCCAGCAGTCCCGGGCCGACGGACTTCTATGGCTACACCTTC.